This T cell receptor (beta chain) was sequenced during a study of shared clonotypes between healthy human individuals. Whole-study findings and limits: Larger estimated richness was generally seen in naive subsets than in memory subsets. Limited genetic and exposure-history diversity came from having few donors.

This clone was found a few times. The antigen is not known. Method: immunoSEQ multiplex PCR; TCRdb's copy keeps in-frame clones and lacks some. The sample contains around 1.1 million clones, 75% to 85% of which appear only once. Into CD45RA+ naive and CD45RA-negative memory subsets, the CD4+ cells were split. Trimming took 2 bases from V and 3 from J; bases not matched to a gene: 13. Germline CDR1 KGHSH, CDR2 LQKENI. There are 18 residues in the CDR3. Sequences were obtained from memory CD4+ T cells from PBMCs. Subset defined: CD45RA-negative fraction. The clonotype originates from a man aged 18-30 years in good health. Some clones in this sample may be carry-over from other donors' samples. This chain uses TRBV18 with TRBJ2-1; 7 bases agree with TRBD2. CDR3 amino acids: CASSPSEGREAYYNEQFF. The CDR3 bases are TGTGCCAGCTCACCAAGTGAAGGACGGGAGGCTTACTACAATGAGCAGTTCTTC.